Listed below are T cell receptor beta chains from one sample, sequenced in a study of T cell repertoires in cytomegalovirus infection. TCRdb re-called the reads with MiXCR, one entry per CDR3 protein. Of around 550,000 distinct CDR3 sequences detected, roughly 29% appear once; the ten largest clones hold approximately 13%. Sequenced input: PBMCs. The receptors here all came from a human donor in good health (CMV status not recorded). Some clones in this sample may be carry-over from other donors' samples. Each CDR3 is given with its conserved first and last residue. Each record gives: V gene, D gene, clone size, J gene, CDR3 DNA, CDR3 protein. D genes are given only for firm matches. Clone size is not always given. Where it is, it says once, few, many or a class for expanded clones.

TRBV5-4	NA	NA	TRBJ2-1	TGTGCCAGCAGCTTGGGACGGGGTGGTGAGCAGTTCTTC	CASSLGRGGEQFF
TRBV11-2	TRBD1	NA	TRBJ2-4	TGTGCCAGCAGCTTCGGGACAGGGGTGAACATTCAGTACTTC	CASSFGTGVNIQYF
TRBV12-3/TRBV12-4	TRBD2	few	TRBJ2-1	TGTGCCAGCAGTTTATACCGGCTAGCGGACGCCCCCTCCTACAATGAGCAGTTCTTC	CASSLYRLADAPSYNEQFF
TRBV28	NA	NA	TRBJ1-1	TGTGCCAGCAGTTTATTTTCCCGACCAGGGGCCTTGAGGACTGAAGCTTTCTTT	CASSLFSRPGALRTEAFF
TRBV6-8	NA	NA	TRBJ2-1	TGTGCCAGCAGAGACCTTTCTGGGTTGGCAAACTACAATGAGCAGTTCTTC	CASRDLSGLANYNEQFF
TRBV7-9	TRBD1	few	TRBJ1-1	TGTGCCAGCAGCTTACCCACAGGGGAGAACACTGAAGCTTTCTTT	CASSLPTGENTEAFF
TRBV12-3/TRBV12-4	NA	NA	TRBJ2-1	TGTGCCAGCACCCTGCGGAGCGAATACAATGAGCAGTTCTTC	CASTLRSEYNEQFF
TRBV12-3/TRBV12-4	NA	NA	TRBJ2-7	TGTGCCAGCAGTTTGGGTCCGGGGACTTTCTACGAGCAGTACTTC	CASSLGPGTFYEQYF
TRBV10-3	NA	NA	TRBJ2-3	TGTGCCACCTTCGGGACTTCCGCCGATACGCAGTATTTT	CATFGTSADTQYF
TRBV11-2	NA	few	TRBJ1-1	TGTGCCAGCAGCTTAGTAAGTCTTGGGACGGCTGCTTTCTTT	CASSLVSLGTAAFF
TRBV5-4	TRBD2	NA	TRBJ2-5	TGTGCCAGCAGCTTGGGGGGGACTAGCGGGATCGGGACCCAGTACTTC	CASSLGGTSGIGTQYF
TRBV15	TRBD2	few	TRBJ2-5	TGTGCCACCAGCAGACCCCCCCCTAGCGGTCGAGAGACCCAGTACTTC	CATSRPPPSGRETQYF
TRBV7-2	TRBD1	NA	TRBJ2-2	TGTGCCAGCAGCTTAGCGCTCGGACAGGGGACCGGGGAGCTGTTTTTT	CASSLALGQGTGELFF
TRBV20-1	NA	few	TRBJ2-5	TGCAGTGCAAAGGGGGGGAGGGGACAGACCCAGTACTTC	CSAKGGRGQTQYF
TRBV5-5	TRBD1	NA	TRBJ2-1	TGTGCCAGCAGTCCCGGGACAGGGGGCGGGGGAGGGTTCTTC	CASSPGTGGGGGFF
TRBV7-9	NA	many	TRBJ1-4	TGTGCCAGCAGCTCCCTGATGGGGGCGGGTAATGAAAAACTGTTTTTT	CASSSLMGAGNEKLFF
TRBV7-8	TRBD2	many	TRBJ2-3	TGTGCCAGCAGCTTAGTTAGCGGGAGGGATACGCAGTATTTT	CASSLVSGRDTQYF